This is a list of T cell receptor beta chains from one sample in a study of shared clonotypes between healthy human individuals. This table comes from immunoSEQ multiplex PCR, and its TCRdb copy is limited to in-frame clones, with some not included. The table records hundreds of thousands of clones, about 85% of them present only once. Sequenced input: PBMCs. The receptors originated from a woman between 40 and 50 years old in good health. Some clones in this sample may be carry-over from other donors' samples. Both conserved end residues are part of each CDR3. The D gene is left open where the match is weak. Clone size is stated in some rows and not others, as once, few, many or a class when expanded.

TRBD1,TRBJ1-5,-,TRBV7-2,TGTGCCAGCAGCTTAAGGACAGGCTACAATCAGCCCCAGCATTTT,CASSLRTGYNQPQHF
-,TRBJ2-5,once,TRBV18,TGTGCCAGCTCAACACAAGAGACCCAGTACTTC,CASSTQETQYF
-,TRBJ2-6,-,TRBV29-1,TGCAGCGCCAACTCTGGGGCCAACGTCCTGACTTTC,CSANSGANVLTF
TRBD1,TRBJ1-4,-,TRBV5-5,TGTGCCAGCAGCTTGGACAGGGGAGGAAATGAAAAACTGTTTTTT,CASSLDRGGNEKLFF
TRBD2,TRBJ2-7,-,TRBV7-9,TGTGCCAGCAGCCCCGGGCTAGCGGGAGCCGAGCAGTACTTC,CASSPGLAGAEQYF
TRBD1,TRBJ2-1,-,TRBV15,TGTGCCACCAGCAGACCGACAGGGATTGCAGGGAATGAGCAGTTCTTC,CATSRPTGIAGNEQFF
-,TRBJ2-7,-,TRBV6-5,TGTGCCAGCAGTTACGGTCGGGGCAGCTCCTACGAGCAGTACTTC,CASSYGRGSSYEQYF
-,TRBJ2-1,-,TRBV19,TGTGCCAGTAGCCACCAGGCGGCACACACCTACAATGAGCAGTTCTTC,CASSHQAAHTYNEQFF
-,TRBJ1-5,-,TRBV7-8,TGTGCCAGCAGCTTAGTCCGGTGGGGCGAAGGGAGGCCCCAGCATTTT,CASSLVRWGEGRPQHF
-,TRBJ2-7,few,TRBV15,TGTGCCACCAGCCCAGTCGAGGGACGGCCAAGCTCCTACGAGCAGTACTTC,CATSPVEGRPSSYEQYF
TRBD1,TRBJ1-1,-,TRBV5-1,TGCGCCAGCAGCTTGCGGACAGGGAGAGACACTGAAGCTTTCTTT,CASSLRTGRDTEAFF
-,TRBJ2-7,-,TRBV9,TGTGCCAGCAGCGTGCAGGGAGGCGGTGAGCAGTACTTC,CASSVQGGGEQYF
-,TRBJ1-1,few,TRBV7-2,TGTGCCAGCAGCCCCCCGGCCCAGGGAAGGACGGGCACTGAAGCTTTCTTT,CASSPPAQGRTGTEAFF
-,TRBJ2-7,-,TRBV4-2,TGTGCCAGCAGCCCCGTAGGACGGCCCTACGAGCAGTACTTC,CASSPVGRPYEQYF
-,TRBJ1-1,-,TRBV28,TGTGCCAGCAGTTCAAGTAGGTACAGGGTGAACACTGAAGCTTTCTTT,CASSSSRYRVNTEAFF
-,TRBJ2-1,-,TRBV7-9,TGTGCCAGCAGCTTAGACGTCCATGAGCAGTTCTTC,CASSLDVHEQFF
TRBD1,TRBJ2-1,-,TRBV29-1,TGCAGCGTTGAAGTGGGACAGGGGGCTGACAATGAGCAGTTCTTC,CSVEVGQGADNEQFF
-,TRBJ1-1,-,TRBV6-6,TGTGCCAGCACCCCTTCCGGAACTGAAGCTTTCTTT,CASTPSGTEAFF
-,TRBJ1-1,-,TRBV7-6,TGTGCCAGCAGCTTATCCCAGAACACTGAAGCTTTCTTT,CASSLSQNTEAFF
TRBD2,TRBJ2-7,-,TRBV28,TGTGCCAGCAGTGAGACTAGCGCCAGCTCCTACGAGCAGTACTTC,CASSETSASSYEQYF
-,TRBJ2-7,-,TRBV11-2,TGTGCCAGCAGCTTAGAGGTTACGGCCGACGAGCAGTACTTC,CASSLEVTADEQYF
-,TRBJ2-3,-,TRBV28,TGTGCCAGCAGTTGGGGGGCAGGTACAGATACGCAGTATTTT,CASSWGAGTDTQYF
TRBD2,TRBJ2-7,-,TRBV28,TGTGCCAGCAGTGCCTCTAGCGGGAGTGGGTACGAGCAGTACTTC,CASSASSGSGYEQYF
TRBD2,TRBJ2-2,-,TRBV7-3,TGTGCCAGCAGCTTAGAGCGGGAAGCCGGGGAGCTGTTTTTT,CASSLEREAGELFF
-,TRBJ2-1,-,TRBV7-2,TGTGCCAGCAGCCCAACTGGGAGCGAGCAGTTCTTC,CASSPTGSEQFF
-,TRBJ2-2,few,TRBV14,TGTGCCAGCAGTATCCAGAGAATATCCGGGGAGCTGTTTTTT,CASSIQRISGELFF
-,TRBJ2-7,-,TRBV6-5,TGTGCCAGCAGTTATGGGGTCTCGGATTTAAGTTACGAGCAGTACTTC,CASSYGVSDLSYEQYF